This TCR beta chain was identified during a study of blood T cells in healthy people across ages. Combining a sample-barcoded 5' primer with a J-beta primer mix, a second PCR ran for 7 to 11 cycles. TCRdb reprocessed the 5' RACE reads with MiXCR, giving one entry per CDR3 protein. The data contain under 2 million distinct CDR3 sequences, 30% to 35% of them singletons. Germline CDR1 SGHTA, CDR2 FQGNSA. The CDR3 loop spans 16 amino acids. Between the trimmed V and J ends, which lost 0 bases and 6 bases, there was a span of 17 bases. The V gene is TRBV7-2, the J gene TRBJ1-2; possibly TRBD1 for D (6 bases). Sequenced material: blood. This TCR was sampled from a woman in her twenties or thirties in good health. The CDR3 here is CASSLAGGGFVDGYTF. CDR3 DNA: TGTGCCAGCAGCTTAGCCGGGGGGGGCTTTGTGGATGGCTACACCTTC.